What follows describes a single T cell receptor (beta chain). What it binds is not known. The data were taken from a study of Ad26.COV2.S vaccination and SARS-CoV-2 variants. Study-wide results and limits: Estimates derived from TCR breadth and depth analyses may have underestimated total T cell responses. Comparable non-spike TCR breadth was observed in vaccine and placebo recipients.

Treatment meaning: some 20 received Ad26.COV2.S at low or high dose, single or two shots; about 5 received placebo; per-sample allocation not given. Repertoires come from day 63 after the first vaccine or placebo injection. Boston provided a donor who was an adult aged 18-55 years. Built on an Ad26 vector, the vaccine expressed Wuhan-strain SARS-CoV-2 spike. From germline, CDR1 is LNHDA and CDR2 SQIVND (reference sequence). V was clipped by 6 bases and J by 7 bases, with 16 bases between them. The CDR3 contains 14 residues. Assay used: immunoSEQ multiplex PCR; TCRdb lists only in-frame clones, some missing. The sample has around 450,000 clones, 89% seen once.

This material consisted of peripheral blood, taken in a trial of Ad26.COV2.S vaccine versus placebo. The clonotype was recovered from a person between 18 and 59 years old who received the Ad26.COV2.S COVID-19 vaccine or a placebo. The chain recombines TRBV19 with TRBJ2-1, with D uncertain. The CDR3 reads CASRSVGPLNEQFF. Here the CDR3 DNA reads TGTGCCAGTAGATCCGTCGGTCCGCTGAATGAGCAGTTCTTC.